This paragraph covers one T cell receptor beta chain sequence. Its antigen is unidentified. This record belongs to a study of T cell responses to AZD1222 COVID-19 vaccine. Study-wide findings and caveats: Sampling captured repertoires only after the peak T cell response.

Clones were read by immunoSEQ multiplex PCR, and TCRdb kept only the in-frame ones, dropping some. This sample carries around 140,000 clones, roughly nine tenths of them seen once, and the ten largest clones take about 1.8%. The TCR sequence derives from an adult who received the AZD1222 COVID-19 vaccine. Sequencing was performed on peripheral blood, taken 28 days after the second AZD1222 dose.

The CDR3 sequence: CASSIRQGQNPYGYTF. The CDR3 DNA follows: TGTGCCAGCAGTATTAGACAGGGACAAAACCCATATGGCTACACCTTC. The rearrangement uses TRBV27 and TRBJ1-2; 7 bases fit TRBD1. The germline V gene encodes CDR1 MNHEY and CDR2 SMNVEV (reference sequence). V lost 5 bases and J lost 5; bases outside the gene matches: 14. The CDR3 contains 16 residues.